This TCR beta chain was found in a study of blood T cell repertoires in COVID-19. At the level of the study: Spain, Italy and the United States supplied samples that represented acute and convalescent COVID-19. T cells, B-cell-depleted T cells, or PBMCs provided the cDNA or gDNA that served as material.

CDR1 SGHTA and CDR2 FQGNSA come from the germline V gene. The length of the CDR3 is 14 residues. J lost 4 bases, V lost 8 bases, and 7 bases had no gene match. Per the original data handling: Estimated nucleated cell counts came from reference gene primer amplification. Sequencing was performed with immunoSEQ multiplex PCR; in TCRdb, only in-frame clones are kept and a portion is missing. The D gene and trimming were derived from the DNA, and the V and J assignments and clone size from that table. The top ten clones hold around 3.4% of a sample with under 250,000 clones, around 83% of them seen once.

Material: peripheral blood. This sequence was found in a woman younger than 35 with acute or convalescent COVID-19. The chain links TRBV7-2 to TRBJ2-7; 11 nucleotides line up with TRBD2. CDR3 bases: TGTGCCAGCGGATTACTAGCGGGAGTATACGAGCAGTACTTC. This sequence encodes CASGLLAGVYEQYF.